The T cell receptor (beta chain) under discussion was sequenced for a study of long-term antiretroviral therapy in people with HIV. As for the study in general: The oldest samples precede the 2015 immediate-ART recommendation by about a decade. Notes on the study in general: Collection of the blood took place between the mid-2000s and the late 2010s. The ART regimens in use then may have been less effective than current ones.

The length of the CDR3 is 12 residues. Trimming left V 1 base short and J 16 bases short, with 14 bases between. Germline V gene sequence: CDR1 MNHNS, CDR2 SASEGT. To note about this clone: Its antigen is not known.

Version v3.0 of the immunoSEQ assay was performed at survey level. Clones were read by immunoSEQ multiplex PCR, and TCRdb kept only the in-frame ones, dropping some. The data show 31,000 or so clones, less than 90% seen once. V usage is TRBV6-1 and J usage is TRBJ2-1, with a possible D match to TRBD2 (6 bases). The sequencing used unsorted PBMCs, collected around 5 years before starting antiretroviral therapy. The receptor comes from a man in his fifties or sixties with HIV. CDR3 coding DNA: TGTGCCAGCAGTGAAGTGTCGGGAGTTTCATTCTTC. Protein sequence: CASSEVSGVSFF.